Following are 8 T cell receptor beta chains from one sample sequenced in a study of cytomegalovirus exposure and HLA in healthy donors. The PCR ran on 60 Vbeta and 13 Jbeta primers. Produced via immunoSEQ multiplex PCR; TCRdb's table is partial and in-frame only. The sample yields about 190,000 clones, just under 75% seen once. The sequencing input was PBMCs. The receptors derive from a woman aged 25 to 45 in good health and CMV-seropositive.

The CDR3 sequence is CASTNRELREAFF. The CDR3 DNA reads as TGTGCCAGCACCAACAGGGAGCTTAGAGAAGCTTTCTTT. V gene TRBV28 combines with J gene TRBJ1-1; perhaps TRBD1 as D (6 bases). Germline lookup yields CDR1 MDHEN and CDR2 SYDVKM. V shed 7 bases and J shed 8 bases, with 17 bases lying between them. The CDR3 is 13 residues long.

CDR3 nucleotides: TGTGCCAGCAGCTTAGGCCGGGACAGCTCCTACGAGCAGTACTTC. Protein product: CASSLGRDSSYEQYF. The rearrangement joins TRBV7-6 to TRBJ2-5; 7 nucleotides align to TRBD1. The DNA end is a closer match to TRBJ2-7, so the J assignment may be wrong. CDR3 length: 15 amino acids. CDR1 and CDR2 from the germline V gene are SGHVS and FNYEAQ.

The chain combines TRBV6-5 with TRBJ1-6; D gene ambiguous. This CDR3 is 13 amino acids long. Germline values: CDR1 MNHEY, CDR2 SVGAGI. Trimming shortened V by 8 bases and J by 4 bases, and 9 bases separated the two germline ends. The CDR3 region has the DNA TGTGCCAGCGGCTTCGAATATAATTCACCCCTCCACTTT. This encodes CASGFEYNSPLHF.

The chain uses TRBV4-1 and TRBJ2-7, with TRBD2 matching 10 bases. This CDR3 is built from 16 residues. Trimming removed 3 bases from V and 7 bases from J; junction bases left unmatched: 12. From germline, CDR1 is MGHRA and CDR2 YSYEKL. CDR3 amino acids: CASSHGPTSGSGEQYF. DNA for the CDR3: TGCGCCAGCAGCCATGGTCCGACTAGCGGGTCGGGGGAGCAGTACTTC.

CDR3 DNA: TGTGCCAGTAGTCTCGGACAGGGATCCAACGAGCAGTACTTC. It encodes CASSLGQGSNEQYF. This chain links TRBV19 with TRBJ2-7, with 8 bases identical to TRBD1. Germline V gene data show CDR1 as LNHDA and CDR2 as SQIVND (reference sequence). This CDR3 is built from 14 residues. Trimming took 5 bases from V and 5 from J; bases not matched to a gene: 8. The whole variable domain, remainder taken from reference TRBV19 and TRBJ2-7, is DGGITQSPKYLFRKEGQNVTLSCEQNLNHDAMYWYRQDPGQGLRLIYYSQIVNDFQKGDIAEGYSVSREKKESFPLTVTSAQKNPTAFYLCASSLGQGSNEQYFGPGTRLTVT.

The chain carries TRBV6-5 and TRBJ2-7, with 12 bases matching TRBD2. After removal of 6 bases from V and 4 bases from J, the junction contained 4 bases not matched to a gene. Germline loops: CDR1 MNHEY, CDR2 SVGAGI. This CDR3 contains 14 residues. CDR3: CASSRLAGEYEQYF. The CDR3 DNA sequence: TGTGCCAGCAGCCGACTAGCGGGAGAGTACGAGCAGTACTTC.

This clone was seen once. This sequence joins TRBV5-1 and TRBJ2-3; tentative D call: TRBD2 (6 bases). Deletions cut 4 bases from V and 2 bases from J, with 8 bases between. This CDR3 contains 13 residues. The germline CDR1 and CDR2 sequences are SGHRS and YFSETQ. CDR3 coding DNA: TGCGCCAGCAGCCGGGACTCCACAGATACGCAGTATTTT. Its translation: CASSRDSTDTQYF.

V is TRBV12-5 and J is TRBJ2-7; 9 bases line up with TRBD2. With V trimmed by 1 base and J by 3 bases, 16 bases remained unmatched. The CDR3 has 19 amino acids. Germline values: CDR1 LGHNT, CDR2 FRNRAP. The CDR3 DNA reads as TGTGCTAGTGGTTTGGGCCAACCCGGGATTAGCGGGAGTTACTACGAGCAGTACTTC. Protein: CASGLGQPGISGSYYEQYF. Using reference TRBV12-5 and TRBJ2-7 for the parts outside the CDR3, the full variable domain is DARVTQTPRHKVTEMGQEVTMRCQPILGHNTVFWYRQTMMQGLELLAYFRNRAPLDDSGMPKDRFSAEMPDATLATLKIQPSEPRDSAVYFCASGLGQPGISGSYYEQYFGPGTRLTVT.